These 20 T cell receptor beta chains were all obtained from the same sample, sequenced in a study of T cells in Graves' hyperthyroidism and ophthalmopathy. Authors of the study amplified TCR beta CDR3 regions from RNA transcripts. The TCR CDR3 was amplified in a first-round RT-PCR using the HTBI primer set. Each CDR3 protein is one row after TCRdb ran MiXCR on the multiplex PCR reads. This table holds fewer than 450,000 distinct CDR3 sequences, about 15% found once. Material: blood. Receptor source: a woman aged 55-69 years with Graves' ophthalmopathy.

Worth noting for this clonotype: A much larger clone sits a single nucleotide away, making a read error possible. The V call is TRBV7-2, the J call TRBJ2-7; D gene ambiguous. The germline V and J ends were trimmed by 5 bases and 4 bases, with 18 bases remaining between them. The CDR3 is 15 amino acids. The germline CDR1 and CDR2 sequences are SGHTA and FQGNSA. DNA of the CDR3: TGTGCCAGCAGCCCAGACTCTCTCCGGTTGTACGAGCAGTACTTC. Residues: CASSPDSLRLYEQYF.

The chain uses TRBV27 and TRBJ2-7, with TRBD2 as a possible D gene (6 bases). In germline, CDR1 is MNHEY, CDR2 SMNVEV (reference sequence). V lost 8 bases and J lost 0, with 17 bases in between. CDR3 length: 15 amino acids. CDR3 residues: CASPHTSRSSYEQYF. CDR3 nucleotides: TGTGCCAGCCCCCACACTAGCCGGAGCTCCTACGAGCAGTACTTC.

This clonotype was recorded a few times. The CDR3 DNA sequence: TGTGCCAGCAGCCCGGGACTAGCGGTGAACACCGGGGAGCTGTTTTTT. Encoded protein: CASSPGLAVNTGELFF. The chain couples TRBV5-8 to TRBJ2-2; 11 nucleotides align to TRBD2. The CDR3 extends over 16 amino acids. V lost 4 bases, J lost 1 base, and 3 bases stayed unmatched. Germline lookup yields CDR1 SGHTS and CDR2 YDEGEE. The whole variable domain, filled in from reference TRBV5-8 and TRBJ2-2, reads EAGVTQSPTHLIKTRGQQATLRCSPISGHTSVYWYQQALGLGLQFLLWYDEGEERNRGNFPPRFSGRQFPNYSSELNVNALELEDSALYLCASSPGLAVNTGELFFGEGSRLTVL.

In its sample, this clonotype was seen many times. The V call is TRBV28, the J call TRBJ1-5; TRBD1 matches at 8 bases. Germline CDR1 is MDHEN and CDR2 is SYDVKM. V was clipped by 2 bases and J by 1 base; unmatched bases: 7. The CDR3 sequence is 17 residues long. CDR3 in DNA: TGTGCCAGCAGTTTAGTGGCAGGGGGCCAAAGCAATCAGCCCCAGCATTTT. It codes for CASSLVAGGQSNQPQHF.

In this sample, this clonotype turned up many times. V usage is TRBV19 and J usage is TRBJ1-1; D remains ambiguous. There are 13 residues in the CDR3. Germline CDR1 is LNHDA and CDR2 is SQIVND (reference sequence). V lost 3 bases and J lost 4, with 9 bases in between. The CDR3 nucleotides read TGTGCCAGTAGTATCGAGTACGGCACTGAAGCTTTCTTT. As protein: CASSIEYGTEAFF.

This clonotype was observed many times. The chain joins TRBV7-8 to TRBJ2-3; D is unclear. Trimming left V 3 bases short and J 4 bases short, with 11 bases between. The germline CDR1 and CDR2 sequences are SGHVS and FQNEAQ. The length of the CDR3 is 14 residues. This CDR3 reads CASSFRLKADTQYF. CDR3 DNA sequence: TGTGCCAGCAGCTTTCGGCTCAAGGCAGATACGCAGTATTTT.

Remarks on this clonotype: The CDR3 end shows no conserved phenylalanine or tryptophan, and so a read error is likely. The J gene is TRBJ1-6, the V gene TRBV28; D is unresolved. Per germline, CDR1 MDHEN and CDR2 SYDVKM. Trimming stripped 2 bases from V and 10 bases from J, with 12 bases between. CDR3 length: 14 residues. CDR3 region: CASSLSRIRSPLHS. The CDR3 bases are TGTGCCAGCAGTTTAAGCAGGATCAGATCACCCCTCCACTCT.

This clonotype appeared many times. This CDR3 is CAISVGQVPNEQYF. The DNA for the CDR3 is TGTGCCATCAGCGTCGGACAGGTGCCGAACGAGCAGTACTTC. This chain connects TRBV10-3 to TRBJ2-7, with 7 bases identical to TRBD1. This CDR3 has 14 amino acids. The germline CDR1 and CDR2 sequences are ENHRY and SYGVKD. V trimming: 6 bases; J trimming: 5 bases; junction bases outside the gene matches: 10.

This clonotype turned up a few times. This chain joins TRBV4-2 and TRBJ2-7; D possibly corresponds to TRBD2 (7 bases). Trimming stripped 3 bases from V and 2 bases from J, with 17 bases between. The CDR3 covers 16 residues. The V gene's germline CDR1 is LGHNA and CDR2 YNFKEQ. The chain's CDR3 is CASSQRGGRRPYEQYF. The CDR3 DNA is TGTGCCAGCAGCCAGAGGGGGGGGAGGCGCCCCTACGAGCAGTACTTC.

The chain joins TRBV30 to TRBJ2-1; 10 bases agree with TRBD1. CDR1 and CDR2 from the germline V gene are GTSNPN and SVGIG (reference sequence). CDR3 length: 15 residues. Trimming at V came to 3 bases and at J to 1 base, leaving 3 bases not matched to a gene. The CDR3 coding sequence is TGTGCCTGGAGGGGGGACAGGGGTTCCTACAATGAGCAGTTCTTC. Translation: CAWRGDRGSYNEQFF.

This clonotype has at least ten counts. The V and J genes are TRBV2 and TRBJ2-7; 8 nucleotides align to TRBD2. CDR3 length: 13 residues. J gave up 6 bases and V 4 bases, and 5 bases lay outside the gene matches. Germline V gives CDR1 SNHLY, CDR2 FYNNEI. DNA of the CDR3: TGTGCCAGCAGTGGATTTAGCGGGACCGAGCAGTACTTC. It specifies CASSGFSGTEQYF.

The genes are TRBV29-1 and TRBJ2-5; maybe TRBD2 (6 bases). V lost 4 bases and J lost 0, with 15 bases in between. Germline CDR1 reads SQVTM; CDR2 reads ANQGSEA. The CDR3 length is 15 residues. CDR3 sequence: CSVVGPGLDQETQYF. In DNA, the CDR3 is TGCAGCGTTGTTGGGCCGGGACTTGACCAAGAGACCCAGTACTTC.

At least ten counts were recorded for this clonotype. The chain joins TRBV7-3 to TRBJ2-2; a weak D match, TRBD1 (5 bases). Germline CDR1 and CDR2: SGHTA and FQGTGA. V was shortened by 6 bases and J by 2 bases, with 10 bases between the two germline ends. The CDR3 is 14 residues long. The CDR3 spells CASSVTGNTGELFF. The CDR3, as DNA: TGTGCCAGCAGTGTAACAGGTAACACCGGGGAGCTGTTTTTT.

This clonotype has only a few counts. The DNA of the CDR3 is TGTGCCAGCAGTTACAGCGGGGCGGGTTACGAGCAGTACTTC. Amino acids: CASSYSGAGYEQYF. V is TRBV6-1 and J is TRBJ2-7; 7 nucleotides agree with TRBD2. From germline, CDR1 is MNHNS and CDR2 SASEGT. This CDR3 spans 14 amino acids. V dropped 5 bases and J dropped 4; count of bases not matched to a gene: 8.

With respect to this clonotype: This may be a read error, as it is one base from a much larger clone. The V and J genes are TRBV7-3 and TRBJ2-5; TRBD1 matches at 10 bases. This CDR3 has 15 amino acids. The V gene's germline CDR1 is SGHTA and CDR2 FQGTGA. CDR3 nucleotide sequence: TGTGCCAGCAGCAAGGGACAGGGGAGATCAGAGACCCGGTACTTC. It specifies CASSKGQGRSETRYF.

The gene calls are TRBV12-3 or TRBV12-4 and TRBJ1-2; D ambiguous. Trimming stripped 3 bases from V and 5 bases from J, with 10 bases between. CDR3 length: 13 residues. The CDR3 reads CASSLPEGYGYTF. The CDR3 DNA reads TGTGCCAGCAGTTTGCCAGAAGGGTATGGCTACACCTTC.

For the CDR3, the DNA is TGTGCTAGTGGACCGGGACAACCTAGTGAAGCTTTCTTT. Its translation is CASGPGQPSEAFF. This chain connects TRBV12-5 to TRBJ1-1, with a weak D call TRBD1 (6 bases). Germline CDR1 is LGHNT and CDR2 is FRNRAP. V was cut by 6 bases and J by 7 bases, with 15 bases left in between. CDR3 size: 13 residues.

In this sample, this clonotype turned up many times. The rearrangement uses TRBV28 and TRBJ1-1; D uncertain. Deletions cut 5 bases from V and 2 bases from J, with 15 bases between. Germline V CDR1 and CDR2: MDHEN, SYDVKM. The CDR3 has 15 amino acids. For the CDR3, the DNA is TGTGCCAGCAGTCCTATGGGCAGGAGAAACACTGAAGCTTTCTTT. Amino acids: CASSPMGRRNTEAFF. Full variable domain (missing parts from reference TRBV28 and TRBJ1-1): DVKVTQSSRYLVKRTGEKVFLECVQDMDHENMFWYRQDPGLGLRLIYFSYDVKMKEKGDIPEGYSVSREKKERFSLILESASTNQTSMYLCASSPMGRRNTEAFFGQGTRLTVV.

This clonotype was counted only a few times. This rearrangement joins TRBV5-1 to TRBJ2-4; D is possibly TRBD1 (5 bases). The CDR3 is 18 amino acids. Trimming stripped 3 bases from V and 0 bases from J, with 19 bases between. The V gene's germline CDR1 is SGHRS and CDR2 YFSETQ. CDR3 bases: TGCGCCAGCAGCTCGGGTGTAATCTCAGGGTCAGCCAAAAACATTCAGTACTTC. Translation gives CASSSGVISGSAKNIQYF.

The chain employs TRBV20-1 and TRBJ2-7; D perhaps matches TRBD1 (5 bases). The CDR3 is 13 amino acids. The germline CDR1 and CDR2 sequences are DFQATT and SNEGSKA (reference sequence). The germline V and J ends were trimmed by 5 bases and 1 base, with 12 bases remaining between them. In nucleotides, the CDR3 is TGCAGTGCTCCCAGCAGGGTGTCCTACGAGCAGTACTTC. It codes for CSAPSRVSYEQYF.